This T cell receptor beta chain was recorded in a study of vaccination and CD4 T cells after COVID-19. Study details: Post-COVID samples were collected a median roughly 92 days following diagnosis, spanning 35 to 161. Either a CEFX pool, an HIV-1 Nef pool, or no peptide was added to control cultures.

As regards this clonotype: The antigen remains undetermined.

This CDR3 is built from 14 residues. The V end lost 5 bases, the J end lost 2 bases, and 10 bases lay between the germline ends. Germline assignment: CDR1 SGHTA and CDR2 FQGNSA. The treatment denotes: approximately 9-day PBMC culture with coronavirus spike peptide pools or control peptides (ViraFEST assay). The Oncomine TCR Beta short-read assay sequenced DNA from cultured CD4+ T cells. TCRdb re-analysed the PCR reads in MiXCR, keeping a single row per CDR3 protein. The sample carries 20,000 to 30,000 distinct CDR3 sequences, roughly 62% recorded once. The receptor was isolated from a human donor who received a COVID-19 vaccine. This specimen was CD4+ T cells from blood, cultured in vitro, taken after SARS-CoV-2 vaccination. The J gene is TRBJ2-1, the V gene TRBV7-2; possibly TRBD1 or TRBD2 for D (5 bases each). CDR3 sequence reads: CASSLMGPYNEQFF. Here the CDR3 DNA reads TGTGCCAGCAGCCTCATGGGACCCTACAATGAGCAGTTCTTC.